A selection of T cell receptor beta chains follows, all from one sample in a study of CD8 T cells in ankylosing spondylitis. TCRdb reprocessed the 5' RACE reads via MiXCR and lists one record per CDR3 protein. Of 200,000 to 250,000 distinct CDR3 sequences detected, over 9.5% appear once; the ten largest clones hold about 2.5%. The sample consisted of blood, either unsorted or a sorted T cell fraction (not recorded which). These receptors all stem from a male donor with ankylosing spondylitis or in good health (not recorded which). The CDR3 runs from the conserved cysteine through the conserved F or W. Fields, in order: D gene, clone size, J gene, V gene, CDR3 protein, CDR3 DNA. The D gene is left open where the match is weak. Size tells how often a clone was seen (once, few, many) or the class of an expanded clone, and some rows leave it out.

D gene: NA
clone size: many
J gene: TRBJ2-3
V gene: TRBV30
CDR3 protein: CAWGFGGVTDTQYF
CDR3 DNA: TGTGCCTGGGGTTTTGGGGGAGTCACAGATACGCAGTATTTT

D gene: NA
clone size: many
J gene: TRBJ2-2
V gene: TRBV7-9
CDR3 protein: CASSGTAGELFF
CDR3 DNA: TGTGCCAGCAGCGGGACCGCCGGGGAGCTGTTTTTT

D gene: TRBD1
clone size: many
J gene: TRBJ2-7
V gene: TRBV29-1
CDR3 protein: CSVGGQGNEQYF
CDR3 DNA: TGCAGCGTTGGGGGACAGGGGAACGAGCAGTACTTC

D gene: NA
clone size: many
J gene: TRBJ2-2
V gene: TRBV6-4
CDR3 protein: CASSGQNTGELFF
CDR3 DNA: TGTGCCAGCAGTGGACAGAACACCGGGGAGCTGTTTTTT

D gene: TRBD1
clone size: few
J gene: TRBJ2-7
V gene: TRBV9
CDR3 protein: CASSARGGQGFDEQYF
CDR3 DNA: TGTGCCAGCAGCGCCAGGGGGGGACAGGGTTTCGACGAGCAGTACTTC

D gene: NA
clone size: NA
J gene: TRBJ1-2
V gene: TRBV6-5
CDR3 protein: CASRRGEYGYTF
CDR3 DNA: TGTGCCAGCAGGCGGGGAGAGTATGGCTACACCTTC

D gene: TRBD2
clone size: many
J gene: TRBJ2-5
V gene: TRBV20-1
CDR3 protein: CSAVPGTSGGYQETQYF
CDR3 DNA: TGCAGTGCCGTACCGGGGACTAGCGGGGGATATCAAGAGACCCAGTACTTC

D gene: TRBD1
clone size: many
J gene: TRBJ1-2
V gene: TRBV12-3/TRBV12-4
CDR3 protein: CASSLSGTGVLSDYGYTF
CDR3 DNA: TGTGCCAGCAGTTTATCCGGGACAGGGGTTTTGTCGGACTATGGCTACACCTTC

D gene: NA
clone size: many
J gene: TRBJ1-2
V gene: TRBV20-1
CDR3 protein: CSAILSNYGYTF
CDR3 DNA: TGCAGTGCCATTCTATCTAACTATGGCTACACCTTC

D gene: NA
clone size: many
J gene: TRBJ1-4
V gene: TRBV5-1
CDR3 protein: CASSFRGPGNEKLFF
CDR3 DNA: TGCGCCAGCAGCTTCAGGGGTCCGGGTAATGAAAAACTGTTTTTT

D gene: NA
clone size: NA
J gene: TRBJ1-1
V gene: TRBV7-2
CDR3 protein: CASSTMTGRAFF
CDR3 DNA: TGTGCCAGCAGCACAATGACAGGTCGGGCTTTCTTT

D gene: TRBD2
clone size: many
J gene: TRBJ2-1
V gene: TRBV5-1
CDR3 protein: CASSSPRGGRAPYNEQFF
CDR3 DNA: TGCGCCAGCAGCTCCCCACGAGGCGGGAGGGCCCCCTACAATGAGCAGTTCTTC

D gene: NA
clone size: many
J gene: TRBJ1-2
V gene: TRBV5-5
CDR3 protein: CASSLEQGNYGYTF
CDR3 DNA: TGTGCCAGCAGCTTGGAGCAGGGTAACTATGGCTACACCTTC

D gene: TRBD1
clone size: NA
J gene: TRBJ2-1
V gene: TRBV7-6
CDR3 protein: CATGTGVGEQFF
CDR3 DNA: TGTGCCACCGGGACAGGGGTAGGCGAGCAGTTCTTC

D gene: NA
clone size: many
J gene: TRBJ1-2
V gene: TRBV11-2
CDR3 protein: CASSLLSYGYTF
CDR3 DNA: TGTGCCAGCAGCTTATTGTCCTATGGCTACACCTTC

D gene: TRBD1
clone size: many
J gene: TRBJ2-7
V gene: TRBV12-3/TRBV12-4
CDR3 protein: CASSPTGGDYEQYF
CDR3 DNA: TGTGCCAGCAGTCCCACAGGGGGTGACTACGAGCAGTACTTC

D gene: NA
clone size: NA
J gene: TRBJ2-3
V gene: TRBV7-2
CDR3 protein: CASSLLPSTDTQYF
CDR3 DNA: TGTGCCAGCAGCTTATTGCCGAGCACAGATACGCAGTATTTT

D gene: NA
clone size: many
J gene: TRBJ2-3
V gene: TRBV25-1
CDR3 protein: CASSFGQISTDTQYF
CDR3 DNA: TGTGCCAGCAGTTTCGGACAAATTAGCACAGATACGCAGTATTTT

D gene: TRBD2
clone size: many
J gene: TRBJ2-1
V gene: TRBV20-1
CDR3 protein: CSARDGLAGDYNEQFF
CDR3 DNA: TGCAGTGCTAGAGACGGACTAGCGGGAGACTACAATGAGCAGTTCTTC

D gene: NA
clone size: many
J gene: TRBJ1-4
V gene: TRBV21-1
CDR3 protein: CASIPNNRVDEKLFF
CDR3 DNA: TGTGCCAGCATCCCGAACAATCGTGTAGATGAAAAACTGTTTTTT

D gene: NA
clone size: many
J gene: TRBJ1-3
V gene: TRBV7-2
CDR3 protein: CASSSTGGAGNTIYF
CDR3 DNA: TGTGCCAGCAGCTCTACGGGGGGAGCTGGAAACACCATATATTTT

D gene: NA
clone size: many
J gene: TRBJ1-1
V gene: TRBV9
CDR3 protein: CASSASQGDTEAFF
CDR3 DNA: TGTGCCAGCAGTGCGTCCCAGGGAGACACTGAAGCTTTCTTT

D gene: NA
clone size: few
J gene: TRBJ1-4
V gene: TRBV10-2
CDR3 protein: CASRRSGPGDEKLFF
CDR3 DNA: TGCGCCAGCAGACGATCGGGACCAGGGGATGAAAAACTGTTTTTT

D gene: NA
clone size: many
J gene: TRBJ2-3
V gene: TRBV20-1
CDR3 protein: CSVPFGPARDTQYF
CDR3 DNA: TGCAGTGTCCCTTTTGGTCCCGCGAGAGATACGCAGTATTTT

D gene: TRBD2
clone size: many
J gene: TRBJ2-3
V gene: TRBV7-9
CDR3 protein: CASSDALAGYTDTQYF
CDR3 DNA: TGTGCCAGCAGCGACGCATTAGCGGGGTACACAGATACGCAGTATTTT

D gene: NA
clone size: many
J gene: TRBJ2-1
V gene: TRBV2
CDR3 protein: CASTTGTYNEQFF
CDR3 DNA: TGTGCCAGCACCACTGGCACCTACAATGAGCAGTTCTTC

D gene: NA
clone size: many
J gene: TRBJ1-2
V gene: TRBV6-1
CDR3 protein: CASSERTPPHTF
CDR3 DNA: TGTGCCAGCAGTGAAAGGACCCCACCCCACACCTTC

D gene: TRBD1
clone size: many
J gene: TRBJ2-5
V gene: TRBV2
CDR3 protein: CASKGDSQTQYF
CDR3 DNA: TGTGCCAGCAAGGGGGACAGCCAGACCCAGTACTTC

D gene: TRBD1
clone size: many
J gene: TRBJ2-2
V gene: TRBV10-3
CDR3 protein: CAISDGQVVTGELFF
CDR3 DNA: TGTGCCATCAGTGATGGACAGGTGGTCACCGGGGAGCTGTTTTTT

D gene: NA
clone size: many
J gene: TRBJ1-2
V gene: TRBV4-1
CDR3 protein: CASSQIQGAGYTF
CDR3 DNA: TGCGCCAGCAGCCAAATCCAAGGGGCTGGCTACACCTTC

D gene: NA
clone size: many
J gene: TRBJ2-2
V gene: TRBV5-6
CDR3 protein: CASSLWVTGELFF
CDR3 DNA: TGTGCCAGCAGCTTGTGGGTCACCGGGGAGCTGTTTTTT

D gene: TRBD2
clone size: many
J gene: TRBJ2-5
V gene: TRBV7-8
CDR3 protein: CASKTSGRTETQYF
CDR3 DNA: TGTGCCAGCAAGACTAGCGGGAGAACAGAGACCCAGTACTTC

D gene: TRBD1
clone size: many
J gene: TRBJ2-1
V gene: TRBV5-1
CDR3 protein: CASSPGAGQGTDEQFF
CDR3 DNA: TGCGCCAGCAGCCCCGGTGCAGGACAGGGTACAGATGAGCAGTTCTTC

D gene: TRBD2
clone size: many
J gene: TRBJ2-3
V gene: TRBV12-3/TRBV12-4
CDR3 protein: CASSRTSGRTDTQYF
CDR3 DNA: TGTGCCAGCAGTCGGACTAGCGGGAGGACAGATACGCAGTATTTT

D gene: TRBD1
clone size: many
J gene: TRBJ1-5
V gene: TRBV3-1
CDR3 protein: CASSHRDRGNQPQHF
CDR3 DNA: TGTGCCAGCAGCCACCGGGACAGAGGCAATCAGCCCCAGCATTTT

D gene: NA
clone size: many
J gene: TRBJ2-7
V gene: TRBV5-1
CDR3 protein: CASSLGPGVRAIFYEQYF
CDR3 DNA: TGCGCCAGCAGCTTGGGTCCCGGGGTTCGGGCGATTTTCTACGAGCAGTACTTC

D gene: TRBD1
clone size: many
J gene: TRBJ1-5
V gene: TRBV6-1
CDR3 protein: CASSPLGGTGGNQPQHF
CDR3 DNA: TGTGCCAGCAGTCCTTTGGGCGGGACAGGGGGCAATCAGCCCCAGCATTTT

D gene: TRBD2
clone size: many
J gene: TRBJ2-7
V gene: TRBV6-1
CDR3 protein: CASSLSGRASYEQYF
CDR3 DNA: TGTGCCAGCAGCCTTAGCGGGAGGGCCTCCTACGAGCAGTACTTC

D gene: NA
clone size: few
J gene: TRBJ1-2
V gene: TRBV19
CDR3 protein: CASMEGTANYGYTF
CDR3 DNA: TGTGCCAGTATGGAGGGGACCGCAAACTATGGCTACACCTTC

D gene: NA
clone size: NA
J gene: TRBJ2-2
V gene: TRBV2
CDR3 protein: CASSGGTLLRSGELFF
CDR3 DNA: TGTGCCAGCAGTGGCGGGACCTTACTAAGGTCGGGGGAGCTGTTTTTT

D gene: NA
clone size: many
J gene: TRBJ2-5
V gene: TRBV25-1
CDR3 protein: CASSFGDAETQYF
CDR3 DNA: TGTGCCAGCAGTTTCGGGGACGCGGAGACCCAGTACTTC

D gene: TRBD1
clone size: many
J gene: TRBJ1-2
V gene: TRBV20-1
CDR3 protein: CSARDYRDRANYGYTF
CDR3 DNA: TGCAGTGCTAGAGATTATAGGGACAGGGCTAACTATGGCTACACCTTC

D gene: NA
clone size: many
J gene: TRBJ2-7
V gene: TRBV12-3/TRBV12-4
CDR3 protein: CASSRDFPYEQYF
CDR3 DNA: TGTGCCAGCAGTCGGGACTTTCCCTACGAGCAGTACTTC

D gene: NA
clone size: many
J gene: TRBJ2-5
V gene: TRBV5-6
CDR3 protein: CASSPFLGGRQETQYF
CDR3 DNA: TGTGCCAGCAGCCCTTTTCTGGGGGGACGGCAAGAGACCCAGTACTTC

D gene: NA
clone size: many
J gene: TRBJ1-4
V gene: TRBV7-9
CDR3 protein: CASSMEGQRNEKLFF
CDR3 DNA: TGTGCCAGCAGCATGGAGGGACAAAGAAATGAAAAACTGTTTTTT

D gene: TRBD2
clone size: many
J gene: TRBJ2-1
V gene: TRBV28
CDR3 protein: CASRTSANNEQFF
CDR3 DNA: TGTGCCAGCCGCACTAGCGCCAACAATGAGCAGTTCTTC

D gene: NA
clone size: NA
J gene: TRBJ2-1
V gene: TRBV5-5
CDR3 protein: CASSLDRNNEQFF
CDR3 DNA: TGTGCCAGCAGCTTGGACAGGAACAATGAGCAGTTCTTC

D gene: NA
clone size: few
J gene: TRBJ2-3
V gene: TRBV2
CDR3 protein: CASTADLLLKTDTQYF
CDR3 DNA: TGTGCCAGCACGGCGGACCTCCTTTTGAAAACAGATACGCAGTATTTT

D gene: TRBD1
clone size: many
J gene: TRBJ1-2
V gene: TRBV7-7
CDR3 protein: CASSPLIPGQGAGYGYTF
CDR3 DNA: TGTGCCAGCAGCCCTTTAATACCGGGGCAGGGGGCGGGCTATGGCTACACCTTC

D gene: NA
clone size: NA
J gene: TRBJ2-7
V gene: TRBV7-2
CDR3 protein: CASSLKGSYEQYF
CDR3 DNA: TGTGCCAGCAGCTTAAAAGGGAGCTACGAGCAGTACTTC

D gene: NA
clone size: many
J gene: TRBJ2-7
V gene: TRBV5-1
CDR3 protein: CASSYRDSFEQYF
CDR3 DNA: TGCGCCAGCAGCTACCGGGACTCGTTCGAGCAGTACTTC

D gene: NA
clone size: NA
J gene: TRBJ2-1
V gene: TRBV19
CDR3 protein: CASSIVGSYNEQFF
CDR3 DNA: TGTGCCAGTAGTATAGTAGGCAGCTACAATGAGCAGTTCTTC

D gene: NA
clone size: many
J gene: TRBJ2-5
V gene: TRBV2
CDR3 protein: CASEVDGAQETQYF
CDR3 DNA: TGTGCCAGTGAGGTCGATGGGGCCCAAGAGACCCAGTACTTC

D gene: NA
clone size: many
J gene: TRBJ2-7
V gene: TRBV30
CDR3 protein: CAWTSGAYEQYF
CDR3 DNA: TGTGCCTGGACCAGCGGAGCCTACGAGCAGTACTTC

D gene: NA
clone size: NA
J gene: TRBJ1-4
V gene: TRBV6-1
CDR3 protein: CASRGRSNEKLFF
CDR3 DNA: TGTGCCAGCCGGGGGCGGTCTAATGAAAAACTGTTTTTT

D gene: TRBD2
clone size: few
J gene: TRBJ2-3
V gene: TRBV11-2
CDR3 protein: CASSFGVAGTDTQYF
CDR3 DNA: TGTGCCAGCAGCTTCGGGGTAGCGGGAACAGATACGCAGTATTTT

D gene: TRBD2
clone size: many
J gene: TRBJ2-5
V gene: TRBV20-1
CDR3 protein: CSARLAGGGQETQYF
CDR3 DNA: TGCAGTGCTAGACTAGCGGGGGGGGGACAAGAGACCCAGTACTTC

D gene: NA
clone size: few
J gene: TRBJ2-7
V gene: TRBV6-1
CDR3 protein: CASRDSFYEQYF
CDR3 DNA: TGTGCCAGCCGGGACTCCTTCTACGAGCAGTACTTC

D gene: NA
clone size: many
J gene: TRBJ2-1
V gene: TRBV25-1
CDR3 protein: CASRGVASNEQFF
CDR3 DNA: TGTGCCAGCAGAGGGGTAGCCTCCAATGAGCAGTTCTTC

D gene: NA
clone size: NA
J gene: TRBJ2-3
V gene: TRBV20-1
CDR3 protein: CGASRLGLGDMQYF
CDR3 DNA: TGCGGTGCTAGCCGACTAGGCTTGGGGGATATGCAGTATTTT